The entry below gives a single TCR beta chain sequence along with its context. The data are from a study of T cell clonotyping in hematopoietic cell transplantation. The method was immunoSEQ multiplex PCR; TCRdb's version includes in-frame clones alone and lacks a portion of them. The sample yields tens of thousands of clones, roughly 95% seen once. Time point given: recipient sample about 28 days before transplant, after cytoreduction. Recipients were bled about 28 days pretransplant and at posttransplant days 30, 100, 180. This CDR3 has 16 amino acids. Looked up from germline, CDR1 is SGHTA and CDR2 is FQGNSA. V lost 1 base to trimming and J lost 2 bases, with 15 bases between them.

This material consisted of peripheral blood mononuclear cells, taken before stem cell transplant. V usage is TRBV7-2 and J usage is TRBJ2-7; D call uncertain. This TCR derives from a man aged 40-55 years with chronic myeloid leukemia. Some clones in this sample may be carry-over from other donors' samples. The CDR3 nucleotides read TGTGCCAGCAGCTTAGTAGGTGGCAGAACAACCTACGAGCAGTACTTC. Translated, it gives CASSLVGGRTTYEQYF.